The source of this T cell receptor (beta chain) is a study of identical twins. Unique molecular identifiers were in the cDNA, with template-switch universal primer binding. Each CDR3 protein is one row after TCRdb ran MiXCR on the 5' RACE reads. The table shows about 530,000 distinct CDR3 sequences, with 20% to 25% occurring only once. The length of the CDR3 is 14 residues. Germline V gives CDR1 SNHLY, CDR2 FYNNEI. Trimming took 6 bases from V and 2 from J, leaving 12 bases between them. These data were likewise used in another study, on yellow fever vaccine responses in identical twins.

The J gene is TRBJ2-3, the V gene TRBV2; perhaps TRBD1 as D (7 bases). Sequencing was carried out using CD4+ T cells sorted from blood. The receptor was isolated from a woman younger than 30 in good health. CDR3 loop: CASRAGQTTDTQYF. The CDR3 DNA reads as TGTGCCAGCAGGGCGGGACAGACCACAGATACGCAGTATTTT.